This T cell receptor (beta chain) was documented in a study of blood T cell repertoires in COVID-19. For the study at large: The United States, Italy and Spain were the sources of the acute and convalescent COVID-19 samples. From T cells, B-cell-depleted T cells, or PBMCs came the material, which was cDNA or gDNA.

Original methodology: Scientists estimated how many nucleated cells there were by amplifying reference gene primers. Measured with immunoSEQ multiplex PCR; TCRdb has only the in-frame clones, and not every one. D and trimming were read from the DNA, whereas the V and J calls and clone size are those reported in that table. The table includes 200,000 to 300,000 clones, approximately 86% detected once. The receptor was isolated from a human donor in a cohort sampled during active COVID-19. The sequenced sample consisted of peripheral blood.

As DNA, the CDR3 is TGTGCCAGCAGTTCGGGACAGACACAGGGGCTTACTGAAGCTTTCTTT. This encodes CASSSGQTQGLTEAFF. The genes are TRBV28 and TRBJ1-1; 7 positions agree with TRBD1. Germline lookup yields CDR1 MDHEN and CDR2 SYDVKM. The CDR3 length is 16 residues. The V and J ends lost 4 bases and 5 bases, in that order; junction bases with no gene match: 13. Together with reference TRBV28 and TRBJ1-1, the CDR3 gives the full variable domain: DVKVTQSSRYLVKRTGEKVFLECVQDMDHENMFWYRQDPGLGLRLIYFSYDVKMKEKGDIPEGYSVSREKKERFSLILESASTNQTSMYLCASSSGQTQGLTEAFFGQGTRLTVV.